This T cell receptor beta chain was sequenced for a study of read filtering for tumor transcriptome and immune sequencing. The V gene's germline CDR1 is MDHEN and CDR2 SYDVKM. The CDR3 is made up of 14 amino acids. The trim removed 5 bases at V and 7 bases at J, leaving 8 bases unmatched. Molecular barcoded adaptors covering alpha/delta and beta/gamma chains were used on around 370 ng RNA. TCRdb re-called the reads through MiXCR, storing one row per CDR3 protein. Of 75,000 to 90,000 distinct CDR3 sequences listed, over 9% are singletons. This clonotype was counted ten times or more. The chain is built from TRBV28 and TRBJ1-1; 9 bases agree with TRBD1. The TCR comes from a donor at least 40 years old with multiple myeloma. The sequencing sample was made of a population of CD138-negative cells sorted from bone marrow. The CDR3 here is CASSVIDRGNEAFF. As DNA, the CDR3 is TGTGCCAGCAGTGTTATCGACAGGGGGAATGAAGCTTTCTTT.